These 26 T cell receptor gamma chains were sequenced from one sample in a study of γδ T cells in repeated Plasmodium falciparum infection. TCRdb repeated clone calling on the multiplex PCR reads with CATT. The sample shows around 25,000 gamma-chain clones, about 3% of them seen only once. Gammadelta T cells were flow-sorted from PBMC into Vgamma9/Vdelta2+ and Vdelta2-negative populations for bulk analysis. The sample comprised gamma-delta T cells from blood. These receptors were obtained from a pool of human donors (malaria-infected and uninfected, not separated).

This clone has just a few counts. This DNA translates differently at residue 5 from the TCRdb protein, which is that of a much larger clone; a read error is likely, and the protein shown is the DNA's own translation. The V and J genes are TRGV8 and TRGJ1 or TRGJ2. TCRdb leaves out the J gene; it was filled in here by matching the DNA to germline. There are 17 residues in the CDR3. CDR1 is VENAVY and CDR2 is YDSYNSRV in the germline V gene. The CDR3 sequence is CATWGRPDSILKVKKLF. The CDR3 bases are TGTGCCACCTGGGGTAGGCCGGATTCCATCTTAAAGGTAAAGAAACTCTTT.

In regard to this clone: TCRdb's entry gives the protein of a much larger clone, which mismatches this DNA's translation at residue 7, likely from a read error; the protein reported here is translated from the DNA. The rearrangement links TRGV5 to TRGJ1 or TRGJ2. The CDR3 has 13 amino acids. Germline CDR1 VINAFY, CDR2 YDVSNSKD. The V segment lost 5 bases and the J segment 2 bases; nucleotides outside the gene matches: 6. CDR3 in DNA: TGTGCCACCTGGGCCCAGGATTATTATAAGAAACTCTTT. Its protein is CATWAQDYYKKLF.

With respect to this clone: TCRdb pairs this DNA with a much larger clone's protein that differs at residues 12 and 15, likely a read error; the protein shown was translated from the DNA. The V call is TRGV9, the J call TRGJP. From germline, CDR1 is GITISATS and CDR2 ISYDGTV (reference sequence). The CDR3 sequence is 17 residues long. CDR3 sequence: CALWEVAQELGEKIEVF. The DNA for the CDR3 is TGTGCCTTGTGGGAGGTCGCGCAAGAGTTGGGCGAAAAAATCGAGGTATTT.

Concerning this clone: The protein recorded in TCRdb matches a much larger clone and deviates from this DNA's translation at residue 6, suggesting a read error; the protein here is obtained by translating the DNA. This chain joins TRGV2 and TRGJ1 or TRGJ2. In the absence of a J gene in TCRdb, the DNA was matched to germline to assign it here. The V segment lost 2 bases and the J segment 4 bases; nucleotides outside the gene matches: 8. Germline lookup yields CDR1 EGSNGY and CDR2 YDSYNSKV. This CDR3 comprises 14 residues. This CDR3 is CATWDVPTYYKKLF. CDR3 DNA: TGTGCCACCTGGGACGTGCCGACGTATTATAAGAAACTCTTT.

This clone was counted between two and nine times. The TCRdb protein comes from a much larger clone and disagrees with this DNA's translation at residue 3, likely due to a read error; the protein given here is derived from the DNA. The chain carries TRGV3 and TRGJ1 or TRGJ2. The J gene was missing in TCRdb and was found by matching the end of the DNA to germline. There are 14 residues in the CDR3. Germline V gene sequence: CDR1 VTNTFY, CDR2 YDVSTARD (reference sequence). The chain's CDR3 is CAAWDRRLYYKKLF. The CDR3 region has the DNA TGTGCCGCCTGGGACAGGCGGCTTTATTATAAGAAACTCTTT.

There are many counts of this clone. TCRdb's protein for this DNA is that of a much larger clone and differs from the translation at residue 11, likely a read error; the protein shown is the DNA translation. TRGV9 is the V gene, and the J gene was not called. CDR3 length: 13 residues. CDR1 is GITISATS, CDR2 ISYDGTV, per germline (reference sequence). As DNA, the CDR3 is TGTGCCTTGTGGGCTACCAATTATTATAAGAGACTCTTT. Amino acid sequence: CALWATNYYKRLF.

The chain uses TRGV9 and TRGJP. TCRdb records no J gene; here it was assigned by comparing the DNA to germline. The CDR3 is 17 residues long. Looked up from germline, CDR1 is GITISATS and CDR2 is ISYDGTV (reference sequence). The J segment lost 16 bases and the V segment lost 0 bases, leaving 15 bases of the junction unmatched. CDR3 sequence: CALWEVQELGKKKIKVF. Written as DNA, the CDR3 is TGTGCCTTGTGGGAGGTGCAAGAGTTGGGCAAAAAAAAAATCAAGGTATTT.

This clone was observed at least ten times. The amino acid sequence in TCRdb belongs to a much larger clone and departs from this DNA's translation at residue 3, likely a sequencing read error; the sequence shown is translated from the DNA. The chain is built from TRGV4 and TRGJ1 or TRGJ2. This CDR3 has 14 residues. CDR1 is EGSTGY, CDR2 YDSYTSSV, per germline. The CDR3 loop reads CAAWDGANYYKKLF. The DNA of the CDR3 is TGTGCCGCCTGGGATGGGGCGAATTATTATAAGAAACTCTTT.

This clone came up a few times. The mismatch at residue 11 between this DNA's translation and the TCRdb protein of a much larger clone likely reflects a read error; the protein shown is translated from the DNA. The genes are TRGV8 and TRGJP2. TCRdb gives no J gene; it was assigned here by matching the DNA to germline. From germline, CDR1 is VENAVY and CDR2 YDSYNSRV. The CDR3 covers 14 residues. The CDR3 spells CATWDRSSDWTKTF. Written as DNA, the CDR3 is TGTGCCACCTGGGATAGAAGTAGTGATTGGACCAAGACGTTT.

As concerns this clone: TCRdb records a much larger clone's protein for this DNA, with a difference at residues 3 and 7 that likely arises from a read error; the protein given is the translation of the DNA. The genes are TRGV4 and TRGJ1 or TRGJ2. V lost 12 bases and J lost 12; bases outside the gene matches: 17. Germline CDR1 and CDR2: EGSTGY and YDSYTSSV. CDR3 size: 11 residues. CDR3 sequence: CAVGGTCLKLF. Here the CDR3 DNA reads TGTGCCGTTGGTGGGACCTGTTTGAAACTCTTT.

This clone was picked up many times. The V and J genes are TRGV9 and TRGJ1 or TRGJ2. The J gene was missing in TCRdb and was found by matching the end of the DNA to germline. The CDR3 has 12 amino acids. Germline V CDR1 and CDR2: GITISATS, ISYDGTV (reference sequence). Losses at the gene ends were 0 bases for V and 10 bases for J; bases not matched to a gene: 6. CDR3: CALWEVRRKKLF. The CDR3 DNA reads TGTGCCTTGTGGGAGGTGCGTCGGAAGAAACTCTTT.

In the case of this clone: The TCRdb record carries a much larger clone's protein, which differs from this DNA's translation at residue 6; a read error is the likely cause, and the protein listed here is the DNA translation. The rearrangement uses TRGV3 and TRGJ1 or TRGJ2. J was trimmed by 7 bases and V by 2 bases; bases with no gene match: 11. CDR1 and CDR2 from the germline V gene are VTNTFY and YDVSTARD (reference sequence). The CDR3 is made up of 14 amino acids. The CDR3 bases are TGTGCCACCTGGGACAACACGGGATGGTATAAGAAACTCTTT. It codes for CATWDNTGWYKKLF.

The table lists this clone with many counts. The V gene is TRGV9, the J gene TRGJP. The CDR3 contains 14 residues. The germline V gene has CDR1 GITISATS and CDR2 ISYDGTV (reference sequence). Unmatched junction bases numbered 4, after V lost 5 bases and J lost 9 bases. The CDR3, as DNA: TGTGCCTTGTGGGTGGGGTTGGGCAAAAAAATCAAGGTATTT. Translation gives CALWVGLGKKIKVF.

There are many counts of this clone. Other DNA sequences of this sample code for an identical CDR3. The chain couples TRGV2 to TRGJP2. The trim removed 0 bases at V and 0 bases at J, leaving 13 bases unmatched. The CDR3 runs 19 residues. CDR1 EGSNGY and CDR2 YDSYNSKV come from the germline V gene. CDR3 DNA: TGTGCCACCTGGGACGGGCTGGGTTCTGTTTATAGTAGTGATTGGATCAAGACGTTT. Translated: CATWDGLGSVYSSDWIKTF.

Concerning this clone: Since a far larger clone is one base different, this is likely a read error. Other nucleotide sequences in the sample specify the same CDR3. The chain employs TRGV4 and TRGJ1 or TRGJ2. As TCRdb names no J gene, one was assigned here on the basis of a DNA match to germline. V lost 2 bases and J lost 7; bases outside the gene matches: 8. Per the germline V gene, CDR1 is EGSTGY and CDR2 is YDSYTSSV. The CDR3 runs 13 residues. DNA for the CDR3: TGTGCCACCTGGGATGCCCCCCGCTATAAGAAACTCTTT. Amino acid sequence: CATWDAPRYKKLF.

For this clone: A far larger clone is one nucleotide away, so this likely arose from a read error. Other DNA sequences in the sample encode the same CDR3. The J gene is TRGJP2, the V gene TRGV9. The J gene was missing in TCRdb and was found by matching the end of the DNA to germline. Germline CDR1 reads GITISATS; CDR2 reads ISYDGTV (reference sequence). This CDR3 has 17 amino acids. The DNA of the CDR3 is TGTGCCTTGTGGGATGAAATGCAATATAGTAGCGATTGGATCAAGACGTTT. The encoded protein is CALWDEMQYSSDWIKTF.

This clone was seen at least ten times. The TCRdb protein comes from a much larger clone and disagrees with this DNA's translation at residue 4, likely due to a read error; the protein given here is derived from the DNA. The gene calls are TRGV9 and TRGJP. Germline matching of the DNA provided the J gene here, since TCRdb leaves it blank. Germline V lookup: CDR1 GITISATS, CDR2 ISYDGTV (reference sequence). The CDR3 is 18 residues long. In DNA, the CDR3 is TGTGCCTTGTGTGAGGTAAGAACGCCCCGGTTGGGCAAAAAAATCAAGGTATTT. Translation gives CALCEVRTPRLGKKIKVF.

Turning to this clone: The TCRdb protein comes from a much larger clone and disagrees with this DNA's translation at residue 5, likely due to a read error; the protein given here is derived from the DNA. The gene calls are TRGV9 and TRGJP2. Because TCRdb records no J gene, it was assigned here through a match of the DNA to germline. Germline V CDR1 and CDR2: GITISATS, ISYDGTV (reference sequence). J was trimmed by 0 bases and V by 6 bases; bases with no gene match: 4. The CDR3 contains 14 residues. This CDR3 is CALWIYSSDWIKTF. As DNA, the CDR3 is TGTGCCTTGTGGATTTATAGTAGTGATTGGATCAAGACGTTT.

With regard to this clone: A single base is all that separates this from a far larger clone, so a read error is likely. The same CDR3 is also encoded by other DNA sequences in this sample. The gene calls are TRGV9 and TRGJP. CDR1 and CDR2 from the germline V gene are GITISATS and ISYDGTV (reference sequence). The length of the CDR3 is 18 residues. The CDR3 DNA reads TGTGCCTTGTGGGAGGTGACCCAATCGGAGTTGGGCAAAAAAATCAAGGTTTTT. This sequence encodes CALWEVTQSELGKKIKVF.

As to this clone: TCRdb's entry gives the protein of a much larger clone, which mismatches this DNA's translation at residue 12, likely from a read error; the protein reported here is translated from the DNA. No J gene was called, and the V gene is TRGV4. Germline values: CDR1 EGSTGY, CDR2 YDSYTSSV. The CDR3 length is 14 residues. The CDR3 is CATWEDTTGWFRIF. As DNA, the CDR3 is TGTGCCACCTGGGAAGATACCACTGGTTGGTTCAGGATATTT.

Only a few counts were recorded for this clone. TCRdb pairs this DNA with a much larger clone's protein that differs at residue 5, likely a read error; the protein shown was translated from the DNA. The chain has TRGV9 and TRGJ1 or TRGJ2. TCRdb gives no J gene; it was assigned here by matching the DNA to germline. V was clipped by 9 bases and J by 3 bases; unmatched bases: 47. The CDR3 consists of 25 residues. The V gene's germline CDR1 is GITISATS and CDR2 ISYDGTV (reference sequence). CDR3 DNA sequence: TGTGCCTTGGATTTTTTGCGGGGCTTGTTACCTTGTAATAAGTTCGAACATGGTGCTTATTATAAGAAACTCTTT. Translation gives CALDFLRGLLPCNKFEHGAYYKKLF.

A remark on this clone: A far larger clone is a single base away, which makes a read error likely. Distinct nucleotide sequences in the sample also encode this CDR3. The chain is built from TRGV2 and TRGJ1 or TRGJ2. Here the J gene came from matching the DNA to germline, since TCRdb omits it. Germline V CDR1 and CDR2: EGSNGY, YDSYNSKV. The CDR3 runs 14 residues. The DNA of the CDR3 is TGTGCCACTTGGGACGGATTTTATTATTATAAGAAACTCTTT. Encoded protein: CATWDGFYYYKKLF.

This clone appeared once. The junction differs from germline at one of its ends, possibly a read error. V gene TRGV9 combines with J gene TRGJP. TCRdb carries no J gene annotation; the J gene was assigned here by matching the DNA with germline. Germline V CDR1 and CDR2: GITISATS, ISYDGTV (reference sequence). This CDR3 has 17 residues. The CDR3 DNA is TGTGCCTTGTGGGAGGTGGTAATGGAGTTGGGCAAAAAGATCAAGGTATTT. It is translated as CALWEVVMELGKKIKVF.

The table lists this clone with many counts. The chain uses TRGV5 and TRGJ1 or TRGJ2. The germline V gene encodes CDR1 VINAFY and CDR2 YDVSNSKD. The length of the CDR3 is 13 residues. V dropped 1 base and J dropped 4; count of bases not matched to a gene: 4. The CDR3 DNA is TGTGCCACCTGGGACAGCCTCTATTATAAGAAACTCTTT. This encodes CATWDSLYYKKLF.

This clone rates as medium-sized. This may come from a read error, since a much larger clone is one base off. The CDR3 sequence: CALWEGQNYYKKLF. CDR3 DNA: TGTGCCTTGTGGGAGGGGCAGAATTATTATAAGAAACTCTTT. This rearrangement joins TRGV9 to TRGJ1 or TRGJ2. Losses at the gene ends were 2 bases for V and 0 bases for J; bases not matched to a gene: 4. The CDR3 runs to 14 residues. Germline-derived CDR1 and CDR2 are GITISATS and ISYDGTV (reference sequence).

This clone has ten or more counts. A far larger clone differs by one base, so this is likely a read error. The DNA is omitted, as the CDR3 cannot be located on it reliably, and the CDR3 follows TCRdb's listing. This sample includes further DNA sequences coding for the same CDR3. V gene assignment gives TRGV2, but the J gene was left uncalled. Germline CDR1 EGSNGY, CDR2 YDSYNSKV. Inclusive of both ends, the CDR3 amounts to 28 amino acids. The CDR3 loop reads CATWDDRNSLAVEQHLLSQVSIGRIQHF.